This TCR beta chain comes out of a study of T-cell memory formation after mild COVID-19. Turning to the study itself: The two donors had largely donor-specific TCR clusters.

V lost 1 base and J 6 bases, leaving 13 bases between the germline ends. CDR1 is MGHDK, CDR2 SYGVNS, per germline. The CDR3 loop spans 14 amino acids. Findings and limits, study-wide: Clones that got smaller from day 15 to 85 had even CD4/CD8, while clones growing later tipped toward CD4+. Pre-infection memory carried some responding clones, suggesting that cross-reactive memory joined.

This clonotype has a handful of counts. Its antigen is unidentified. 5'RACE, which relied on constant-segment primers, yielded TCR alpha and TCR beta cDNA libraries carrying sample barcodes and UMIs. In TCRdb, the 5' RACE reads were re-called with MiXCR into one record per CDR3 protein. This repertoire shows roughly 610,000 distinct CDR3 sequences, approximately 15% found once; its top ten account for approximately 8.1%. The rearrangement uses TRBV25-1 and TRBJ2-7; D possibly corresponds to TRBD1 (5 bases). Specimen: PBMCs or a T cell subset sorted from them (not recorded which). This clonotype was obtained from an adult woman who had mild COVID-19 (a few samples of this study predate the infection). Cell type and time point are not known. CDR3 amino acids: CASSELAGLSEQYF. The CDR3 DNA follows: TGTGCCAGCAGTGAATTGGCAGGGTTGAGCGAGCAGTACTTC.